This TCR beta chain was observed in a study of blood T cell repertoires in COVID-19. Study details: The samples span acute and convalescent COVID-19 from the United States, Italy and Spain. PBMCs, B-cell-depleted T cells, or T cells were the source of the cDNA or gDNA that made up the material.

In the authors' workflow: Amplification with reference gene primers provided the estimates of nucleated cell counts. The assay was immunoSEQ multiplex PCR, and TCRdb's table has in-frame clones only and misses some. For V, J and clone size, that table is used; D and trimming come from the DNA. The profile shows over 140,000 clones, about 80% of them singletons. The CDR3 loop spans 13 amino acids. V dropped 0 bases and J dropped 6 bases, with 6 bases sitting between them. CDR1 and CDR2 (germline): LGHNT, FRNRAP. The specimen sequenced was peripheral blood. The sequence was collected from a woman aged 60-75 years with acute or convalescent COVID-19. The genes are TRBV12-5 and TRBJ1-5, with D unclear. CDR3 nucleotide sequence: TGTGCTAGTGGTTTGGTACTAGGTCAGCCCCAGCATTTT. It specifies CASGLVLGQPQHF.